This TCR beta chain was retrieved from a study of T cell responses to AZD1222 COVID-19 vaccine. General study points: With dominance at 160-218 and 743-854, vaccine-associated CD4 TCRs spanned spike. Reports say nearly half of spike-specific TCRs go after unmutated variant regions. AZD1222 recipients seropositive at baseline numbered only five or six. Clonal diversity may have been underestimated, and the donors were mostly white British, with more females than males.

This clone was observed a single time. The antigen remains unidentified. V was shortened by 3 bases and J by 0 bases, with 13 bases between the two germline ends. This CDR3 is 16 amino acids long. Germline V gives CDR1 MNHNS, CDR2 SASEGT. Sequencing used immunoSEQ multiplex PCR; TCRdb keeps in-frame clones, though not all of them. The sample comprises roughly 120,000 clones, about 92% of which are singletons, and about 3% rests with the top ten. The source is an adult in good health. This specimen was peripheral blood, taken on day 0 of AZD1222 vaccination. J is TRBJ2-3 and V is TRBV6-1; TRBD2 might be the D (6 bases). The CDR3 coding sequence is TGTGCCAGCAGTGAGAGGGTGGGGACTAGCACAGATACGCAGTATTTT. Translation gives CASSERVGTSTDTQYF.